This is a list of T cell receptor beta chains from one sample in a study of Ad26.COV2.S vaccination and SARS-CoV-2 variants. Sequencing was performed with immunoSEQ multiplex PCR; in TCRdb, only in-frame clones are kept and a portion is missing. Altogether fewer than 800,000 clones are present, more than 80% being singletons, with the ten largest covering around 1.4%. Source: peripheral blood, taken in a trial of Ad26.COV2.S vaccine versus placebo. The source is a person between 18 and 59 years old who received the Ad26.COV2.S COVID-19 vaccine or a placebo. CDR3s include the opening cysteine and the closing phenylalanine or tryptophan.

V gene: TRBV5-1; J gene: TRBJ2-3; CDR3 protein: CASSSPGGDTQYF
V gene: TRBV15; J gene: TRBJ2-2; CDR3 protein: CATRSRQNTGELFF
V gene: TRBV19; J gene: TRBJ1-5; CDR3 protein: CASSSLAGGSNQPQHF
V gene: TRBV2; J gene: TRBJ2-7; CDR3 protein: CATKKELVDYEQYF
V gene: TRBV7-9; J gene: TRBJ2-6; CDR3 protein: CASSFYSSGANVLTF
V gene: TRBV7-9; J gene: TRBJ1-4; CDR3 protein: CASSSTGVNEKLFF
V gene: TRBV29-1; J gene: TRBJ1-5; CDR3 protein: CSVVEGFNQPQHF
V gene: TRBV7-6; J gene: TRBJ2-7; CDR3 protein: CASSIASGRATRVEQYF
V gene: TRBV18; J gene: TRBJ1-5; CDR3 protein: CASSPANSNQPQHF
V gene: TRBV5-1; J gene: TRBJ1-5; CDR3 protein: CASSYTGEGQPQHF